This T cell receptor beta chain was profiled in a study of OX40 agonist ivuxolimab in advanced cancers. Study-wide context: Recorded diagnoses for dose-escalation patients were hepatocellular carcinoma, melanoma, renal cell or head and neck cancer.

Patients with autoimmune history or systemic immunosuppression were excluded. Germline CDR1 reads SEHNR; CDR2 reads FQNEAQ (reference sequence). The CDR3 has 14 amino acids. V was clipped by 0 bases and J by 0 bases, with 5 bases between them. Sequencing was performed with immunoSEQ multiplex PCR; in TCRdb, only in-frame clones are kept and a portion is missing. In the table there are 65,000 to 100,000 clones, approximately 79% of which are singletons. The J gene is TRBJ1-1, the V gene TRBV7-9; no reliable D call. Sample: CD4+ or CD8+ T cells sorted from blood, taken in a trial of the OX40 agonist ivuxolimab. The source is an adult with an advanced solid tumor such as melanoma, head and neck, liver or kidney cancer. The CDR3 coding sequence is TGTGCCAGCAGCTTAGCTGTGGTGAACACTGAAGCTTTCTTT. Encoded protein: CASSLAVVNTEAFF.